The rows below give T cell receptor beta chains drawn from one sample of a study of glioma-infiltrating T cells. Using its own MiXCR run on the multiplex PCR reads, TCRdb lists one record per CDR3 protein. This sample has 150,000 to 200,000 distinct CDR3 sequences, with around 45% found just once. Sequencing was carried out using glioma tissue, nonneoplastic brain tissue, or PBMCs (not recorded which). The receptor set was obtained from a human donor with low-grade glioma or glioblastoma, undergoing nonglioma brain surgery, or in good health (not recorded which). The CDR3 runs from the conserved cysteine through the conserved F or W. Each record gives: J gene, D gene, V gene, CDR3 protein. The D gene is left open where the match is weak.

J: TRBJ2-7; D: NA; V: TRBV15; CDR3: CATSRSDGPGFEQYF
J: TRBJ2-7; D: NA; V: TRBV28; CDR3: CASSLGRSDEQYF
J: TRBJ2-3; D: NA; V: TRBV7-3; CDR3: CASSPLASTDTQYF
J: TRBJ2-1; D: TRBD2; V: TRBV18; CDR3: CASSTSGGTYNEQFF
J: TRBJ2-1; D: TRBD2; V: TRBV3-1; CDR3: CARSHTSGRWEQFF
J: TRBJ2-3; D: TRBD1; V: TRBV2; CDR3: CASRQGARGTDTQYF
J: TRBJ2-7; D: NA; V: TRBV28; CDR3: CASSSQSNLQGSYEQYF
J: TRBJ2-3; D: NA; V: TRBV6-1; CDR3: CLTSRGSTDTQYF
J: TRBJ2-7; D: TRBD2; V: TRBV14; CDR3: CASSPGTSVAYEQYF
J: TRBJ1-3; D: NA; V: TRBV9; CDR3: CASGLKASGNTIYF
J: TRBJ2-1; D: NA; V: TRBV6-5; CDR3: CASSVYSEQFF
J: TRBJ1-5; D: TRBD1; V: TRBV12-3/TRBV12-4; CDR3: CASSFGSTGDQPQHF
J: TRBJ1-1; D: NA; V: TRBV6-2/TRBV6-3; CDR3: CASSFSTDTEAFF
J: TRBJ1-1; D: TRBD1; V: TRBV14; CDR3: CASSLNRGRTEAFF
J: TRBJ2-1; D: NA; V: TRBV2; CDR3: CASMGGGSYNEQFF
J: TRBJ2-1; D: NA; V: TRBV6-1; CDR3: CASRKDFKTYNEQFF
J: TRBJ2-3; D: TRBD1; V: TRBV6-1; CDR3: CASSPSGTGEVGTDTQYF
J: TRBJ2-3; D: TRBD2; V: TRBV20-1; CDR3: CSASAYSGFSTDTQYF
J: TRBJ2-1; D: NA; V: TRBV18; CDR3: CASSPGSGISNEQFF
J: TRBJ2-3; D: NA; V: TRBV12-3/TRBV12-4; CDR3: CASTIGSTDTQYF
J: TRBJ1-5; D: TRBD1; V: TRBV20-1; CDR3: CSASLRQGAGNQPQHF
J: TRBJ1-6; D: NA; V: TRBV5-4; CDR3: CASSLGSGFAQGNSPLHF
J: TRBJ2-5; D: NA; V: TRBV27; CDR3: CASSLSGGEPPKTQYF
J: TRBJ1-1; D: TRBD1; V: TRBV9; CDR3: CASGTGLNTEAFF
J: TRBJ2-3; D: TRBD2; V: TRBV2; CDR3: CARTSGTHTQYF
J: TRBJ1-6; D: NA; V: TRBV2; CDR3: CASSDTNISPLHF
J: TRBJ2-1; D: TRBD1; V: TRBV6-6; CDR3: CASSYSDRANNEQFF
J: TRBJ2-5; D: NA; V: TRBV6-1; CDR3: CASSRGREWQETQYF